The next 26 T cell receptor beta chains were all read from a single sample in a study of cytomegalovirus exposure and HLA in healthy donors. In the PCR, 60 Vbeta and 13 Jbeta primers were used. The repertoire was sequenced with immunoSEQ multiplex PCR; TCRdb's copy has only in-frame clones and lacks some. Among fewer than 150,000 clones listed, 73% were seen once. Sequencing used PBMCs. The source of these receptors is a human donor in good health.

The sample holds a few counts of this clone. The chain recombines TRBV2 with TRBJ2-7; TRBD2 aligns across 9 bases. The CDR3 loop spans 14 amino acids. Germline values: CDR1 SNHLY, CDR2 FYNNEI. The trim removed 6 bases at V and 2 bases at J, leaving 5 bases unmatched. The CDR3 nucleotides read TGTGCCAGCAGGAGCGGGGGGCCCCCCTACGAGCAGTACTTC. This gives the protein CASRSGGPPYEQYF.

V usage is TRBV6-1 and J usage is TRBJ2-7; 10 nucleotides line up with TRBD2. There are 16 residues in the CDR3. The V gene end was trimmed by 2 bases and the J gene end by 1 base; junction bases not matched to a gene: 5. The V gene's germline CDR1 is MNHNS and CDR2 SASEGT. The CDR3 spells CASSEWGTSVSYEQYF. The CDR3 nucleotides read TGTGCCAGCAGTGAATGGGGGACTAGCGTTTCCTACGAGCAGTACTTC.

This chain links TRBV9 with TRBJ2-5, with a possible D match to TRBD1 (6 bases). The V gene's germline CDR1 is SGDLS and CDR2 YYNGEE. The CDR3 sequence is 12 residues long. The germline V and J ends were trimmed by 4 bases and 5 bases, with 9 bases remaining between them. The CDR3, as DNA: TGTGCCAGCAGCAGAGGGGGTGAGACCCAGTACTTC. Its protein is CASSRGGETQYF.

V usage is TRBV2 and J usage is TRBJ2-1, with D possibly TRBD2 on 6 matching bases. Germline loops: CDR1 SNHLY, CDR2 FYNNEI. The CDR3 runs 15 residues. With 4 bases removed from V and 2 bases from J, the gap between germline ends came to 12 bases. The CDR3 DNA sequence: TGTGCCAGCAGTGTTGGGTCGGGGGCCTACAATGAGCAGTTCTTC. This encodes CASSVGSGAYNEQFF.

This clone appeared once. The chain has TRBV5-1 and TRBJ2-7, with D possibly being TRBD2 (5 bases). Germline V CDR1 and CDR2: SGHRS, YFSETQ. CDR3 size: 12 residues. The V gene lost 7 bases and the J gene lost 1 base, with 9 bases spanning the gap. This CDR3 reads CASRRDSYEQYF. The CDR3 coding sequence is TGCGCCAGCCGCCGGGATTCCTACGAGCAGTACTTC.

The V call is TRBV5-4, the J call TRBJ2-7; 8 bases agree with TRBD2. The V gene end was trimmed by 4 bases and the J gene end by 7 bases; junction bases not matched to a gene: 13. The CDR3 runs to 15 residues. Germline V gene lookup returns CDR1 SGHNT and CDR2 YYREEE (reference sequence). The CDR3 loop reads CASSTGLGGGGEQYF. The CDR3 DNA sequence: TGTGCCAGCAGCACCGGACTAGGAGGCGGGGGGGAGCAGTACTTC.

The chain combines TRBV11-2 with TRBJ2-3, with TRBD2 matching 8 bases. The V segment lost 2 bases and the J segment 1 base; nucleotides outside the gene matches: 5. Looked up from germline, CDR1 is SGHAT and CDR2 is FQNNGV. This CDR3 region has 16 residues. CDR3 nucleotide sequence: TGTGCCAGCAGCTTACGTAGGCGGGGGGGCACAGATACGCAGTATTTT. Translating gives CASSLRRRGGTDTQYF.

To note about this clone: Mismatch with germline at one junction end may stem from a read error. The chain has TRBV20-1 and TRBJ2-7, with no clear D. Germline CDR1 reads DFQATT; CDR2 reads SNEGSKA (reference sequence). This CDR3 comprises 11 residues. As DNA, the CDR3 is TGCAGTGCTACCCCCTCCCACGAGCAGTACTTC. This gives the protein CSATPSHEQYF.

This chain joins TRBV9 and TRBJ1-2; D perhaps matches TRBD1 (5 bases). The germline V and J ends were trimmed by 3 bases and 0 bases, with 12 bases remaining between them. Germline V gene sequence: CDR1 SGDLS, CDR2 YYNGEE. The CDR3 has 15 residues. The CDR3 region has the DNA TGTGCCAGCAGCGCCAAGACCAGGGCTAACTATGGCTACACCTTC. It specifies CASSAKTRANYGYTF.

V is TRBV29-1 and J is TRBJ2-1, with TRBD2 matching over 11 bases. This CDR3 is built from 16 residues. The V gene's germline CDR1 is SQVTM and CDR2 ANQGSEA. With 0 bases clipped from V and 8 bases from J, the junction kept 9 bases outside the gene matches. The CDR3 bases are TGCAGCGTTGAAGATCCTACTAGCGGGAGCGAGTATGAGCAGTTCTTC. Translated, it gives CSVEDPTSGSEYEQFF.

The gene calls are TRBV5-4 and TRBJ2-5, with D possibly matching TRBD1 (5 bases). Trimming removed 4 bases at V and 4 bases at J, with 11 bases between. Per the germline V gene, CDR1 is SGHNT and CDR2 is YYREEE (reference sequence). CDR3 length: 13 amino acids. CDR3 sequence (DNA): TGTGCCAGCAGCGTCAGGGTTGGAGAGACCCAGTACTTC. This sequence encodes CASSVRVGETQYF. Variable domain in full (rest from reference TRBV5-4 and TRBJ2-5): ETGVTQSPTHLIKTRGQQVTLRCSSQSGHNTVSWYQQALGQGPQFIFQYYREEENGRGNFPPRFSGLQFPNYSSELNVNALELDDSALYLCASSVRVGETQYFGPGTRLLVL.

This clone was recorded a few times. The chain couples TRBV4-1 to TRBJ1-1; a weak D match, TRBD1 (6 bases). Between the trimmed V and J ends, which lost 3 bases and 4 bases, there was a span of 12 bases. This CDR3 is built from 14 residues. Germline CDR1 and CDR2: MGHRA and YSYEKL. CDR3 DNA: TGCGCCAGCAGCCAGGGACATGGGGGCACTGAAGCTTTCTTT. Protein product: CASSQGHGGTEAFF.

The genes are TRBV30 and TRBJ2-3, with D perhaps TRBD1 (5 bases). The V and J ends lost 4 bases and 2 bases respectively, with 16 bases between them. Germline-derived CDR1 and CDR2 are GTSNPN and SVGIG (reference sequence). This CDR3 is built from 15 residues. The CDR3 coding sequence is TGTGCCTGGAATGTACCAAGGGGATTCACAGATACGCAGTATTTT. It is translated as CAWNVPRGFTDTQYF. Filled out from reference TRBV30 and TRBJ2-3, the complete variable domain reads SQTIHQWPATLVQPVGSPLSLECTVEGTSNPNLYWYRQAAGRGLQLLFYSVGIGQISSEVPQNLSASRPQDRQFILSSKKLLLSDSGFYLCAWNVPRGFTDTQYFGPGTRLTVL.

V gene TRBV9 combines with J gene TRBJ2-1; no reliable D call. The CDR3 is made up of 12 amino acids. Germline CDR1 and CDR2: SGDLS and YYNGEE. V gave up 4 bases and J gave up 7 bases, with 9 bases separating them. The CDR3 DNA reads TGTGCCAGCAGCTCCTTCCGGAATGAGCAGTTCTTC. Encoded protein: CASSSFRNEQFF.

The table lists this clone with a few counts. The CDR3 region is CAISLGQGKSYEQYF. In DNA, the CDR3 is TGTGCCATCAGTTTGGGGCAGGGCAAATCCTACGAGCAGTACTTC. This chain links TRBV10-3 with TRBJ2-7; D possibly corresponds to TRBD1 (5 bases). The CDR3 sequence is 15 residues long. V was clipped by 5 bases and J by 1 base, with 15 bases between them. Germline values: CDR1 ENHRY, CDR2 SYGVKD.

This chain uses TRBV5-4 with TRBJ1-2; TRBD1 matches at 11 bases. V trimming: 4 bases; J trimming: 13 bases; junction bases outside the gene matches: 12. Germline V CDR1 and CDR2: SGHNT, YYREEE (reference sequence). The CDR3 sequence is 14 residues long. CDR3 sequence (DNA): TGTGCCAGCAGCCCAACGGAGGACAGGGGGCTTCGCACCTTC. This gives the protein CASSPTEDRGLRTF.

This clone was seen once. This chain joins TRBV19 and TRBJ2-5, with TRBD1 as a possible D gene (6 bases). Germline loops: CDR1 LNHDA, CDR2 SQIVND (reference sequence). V shed 4 bases and J shed 5 bases, with 11 bases lying between them. The CDR3 consists of 13 residues. As DNA, the CDR3 is TGTGCCAGTAGTAGTGGGGGCTGGGAGACCCAGTACTTC. This sequence encodes CASSSGGWETQYF.

The rearrangement links TRBV5-1 to TRBJ1-3; perhaps TRBD1 as D (6 bases). The CDR3 runs to 16 residues. Per germline, CDR1 SGHRS and CDR2 YFSETQ. V lost 0 bases, J lost 7 bases, and 17 bases lay in between. This CDR3 is CASSLAGTTLGNTIYF. CDR3 nucleotides: TGCGCCAGCAGCTTGGCCGGGACAACTTTGGGTAACACCATATATTTT.

The gene calls are TRBV11-3 and TRBJ2-3; 7 nucleotides match TRBD2. Per the germline V gene, CDR1 is SGHNT and CDR2 is YENEEA. With 1 base clipped from V and 4 bases from J, the junction kept 2 bases outside the gene matches. This CDR3 has 14 amino acids. CDR3 nucleotides: TGTGCCAGCAGCTTAGGGGCGGGGGCAGATACGCAGTATTTT. The encoded protein is CASSLGAGADTQYF.

The J gene is TRBJ1-2, the V gene TRBV5-1, with a weak D call TRBD1 (6 bases). Germline V lookup: CDR1 SGHRS, CDR2 YFSETQ. This CDR3 is 14 amino acids long. Trimming took 0 bases from V and 13 from J, leaving 19 bases between them. CDR3 sequence: CASSLDHPAQGPTF. The CDR3 DNA is TGCGCCAGCAGCTTGGATCATCCGGCACAGGGACCCACCTTC.

This chain links TRBV10-1 with TRBJ1-1; D not certain. The CDR3 is 13 residues long. The germline V gene has CDR1 WNHNN and CDR2 SYGVQD (reference sequence). The ends were cut back, 3 bases at V and 8 bases at J, with 13 bases in the middle. The CDR3 is CASSDGEGGEAFF. The CDR3 DNA is TGCGCCAGCAGTGACGGGGAGGGTGGGGAAGCTTTCTTT.

The V call is TRBV28, the J call TRBJ1-4; D unresolved. Germline V CDR1 and CDR2: MDHEN, SYDVKM. V was clipped by 5 bases and J by 4 bases, with 14 bases between them. The CDR3 has 15 residues. The CDR3 is CASSPRRDLNEKLFF. The CDR3 nucleotides read TGTGCCAGCAGTCCCCGACGGGATCTTAATGAAAAACTGTTTTTT. Full variable domain (rest looked up from reference TRBV28 and TRBJ1-4): DVKVTQSSRYLVKRTGEKVFLECVQDMDHENMFWYRQDPGLGLRLIYFSYDVKMKEKGDIPEGYSVSREKKERFSLILESASTNQTSMYLCASSPRRDLNEKLFFGSGTQLSVL.

For this clone: Other nucleotide sequences from this sample produce the same CDR3. The chain recombines TRBV27 with TRBJ2-7; 8 bases map to TRBD2. V lost 7 bases and J lost 7; bases outside the gene matches: 9. The CDR3 has 13 amino acids. Germline V gene sequence: CDR1 MNHEY, CDR2 SMNVEV (reference sequence). CDR3 in DNA: TGTGCCAGCACCCCCGGGGGGGCGGGGGAGCAGTACTTC. Residues: CASTPGGAGEQYF.

The rearrangement uses TRBV27 and TRBJ2-2; TRBD1 matches 8 bases. The V gene end was trimmed by 7 bases and the J gene end by 5 bases; junction bases not matched to a gene: 3. Germline V gene sequence: CDR1 MNHEY, CDR2 SMNVEV (reference sequence). CDR3 length: 13 amino acids. CDR3 amino acids: CASTDRDTGELFF. CDR3 bases: TGTGCCAGCACGGACAGGGATACCGGGGAGCTGTTTTTT.

The gene calls are TRBV5-1 and TRBJ2-5; TRBD1 agrees at 7 bases. V trimming: 4 bases; J trimming: 5 bases; junction bases outside the gene matches: 11. The CDR3 totals 15 residues. Germline CDR1 and CDR2: SGHRS and YFSETQ. The CDR3 region has the DNA TGCGCCAGCAGCACCGGGACAGACTACCGTGAGACCCAGTACTTC. Protein: CASSTGTDYRETQYF.

The chain recombines TRBV11-3 with TRBJ1-2; D gene ambiguous. This CDR3 contains 14 residues. CDR1 SGHNT and CDR2 YENEEA come from the germline V gene. Trimming removed 1 base from V and 8 bases from J, with 14 bases in between. This chain's CDR3 is CASSLAQESPGYTF. For the CDR3, the DNA is TGTGCCAGCAGCTTAGCCCAGGAATCCCCAGGCTACACCTTC.